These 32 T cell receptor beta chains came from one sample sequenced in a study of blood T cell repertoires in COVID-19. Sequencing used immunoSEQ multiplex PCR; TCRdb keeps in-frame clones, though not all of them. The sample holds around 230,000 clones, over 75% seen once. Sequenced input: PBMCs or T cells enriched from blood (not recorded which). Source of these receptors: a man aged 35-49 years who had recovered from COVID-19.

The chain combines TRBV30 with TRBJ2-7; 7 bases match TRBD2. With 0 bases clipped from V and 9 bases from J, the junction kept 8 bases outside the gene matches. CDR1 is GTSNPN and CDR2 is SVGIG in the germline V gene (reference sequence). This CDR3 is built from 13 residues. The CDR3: CAWSVIAGLGQYF. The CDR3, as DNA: TGTGCCTGGAGTGTTATAGCGGGCTTGGGGCAGTACTTC.

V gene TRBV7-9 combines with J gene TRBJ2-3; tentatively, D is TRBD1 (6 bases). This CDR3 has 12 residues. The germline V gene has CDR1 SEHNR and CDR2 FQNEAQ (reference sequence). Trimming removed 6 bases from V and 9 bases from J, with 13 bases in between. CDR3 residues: CASSSQGYTQYF. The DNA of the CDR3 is TGTGCCAGCAGTTCACAGGGCTACACGCAGTATTTT.

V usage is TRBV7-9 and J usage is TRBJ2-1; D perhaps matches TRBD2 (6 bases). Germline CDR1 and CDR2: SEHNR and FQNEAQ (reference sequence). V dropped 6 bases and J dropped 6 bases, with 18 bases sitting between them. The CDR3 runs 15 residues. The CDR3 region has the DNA TGTGCCAGCAGTCCGAGGAGGGGACTCGTCAATGAGCAGTTCTTC. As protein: CASSPRRGLVNEQFF.

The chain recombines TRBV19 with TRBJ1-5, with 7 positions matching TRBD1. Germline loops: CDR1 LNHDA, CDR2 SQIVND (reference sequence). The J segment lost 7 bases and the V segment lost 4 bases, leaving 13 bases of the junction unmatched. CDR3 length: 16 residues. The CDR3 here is CASSTEQGRPGQPQHF. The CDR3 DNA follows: TGTGCCAGTAGTACGGAACAGGGGCGTCCGGGGCAGCCCCAGCATTTT. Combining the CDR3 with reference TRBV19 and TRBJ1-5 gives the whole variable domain DGGITQSPKYLFRKEGQNVTLSCEQNLNHDAMYWYRQDPGQGLRLIYYSQIVNDFQKGDIAEGYSVSREKKESFPLTVTSAQKNPTAFYLCASSTEQGRPGQPQHFGDGTRLSIL.

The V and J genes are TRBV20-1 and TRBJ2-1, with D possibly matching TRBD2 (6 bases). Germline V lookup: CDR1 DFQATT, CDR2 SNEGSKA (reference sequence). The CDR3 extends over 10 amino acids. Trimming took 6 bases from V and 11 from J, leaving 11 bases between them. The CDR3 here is CSASAGKQFF. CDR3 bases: TGCAGTGCCAGCGCGGGGAAGCAGTTCTTC.

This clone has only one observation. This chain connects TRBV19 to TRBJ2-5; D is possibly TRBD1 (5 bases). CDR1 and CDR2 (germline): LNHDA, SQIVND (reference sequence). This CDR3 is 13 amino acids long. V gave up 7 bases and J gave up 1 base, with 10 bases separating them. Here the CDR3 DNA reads TGTGCCAGTAAGGGGCGGCTCCAAGAGACCCAGTACTTC. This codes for CASKGRLQETQYF. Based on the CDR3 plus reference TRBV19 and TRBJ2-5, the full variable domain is DGGITQSPKYLFRKEGQNVTLSCEQNLNHDAMYWYRQDPGQGLRLIYYSQIVNDFQKGDIAEGYSVSREKKESFPLTVTSAQKNPTAFYLCASKGRLQETQYFGPGTRLLVL.

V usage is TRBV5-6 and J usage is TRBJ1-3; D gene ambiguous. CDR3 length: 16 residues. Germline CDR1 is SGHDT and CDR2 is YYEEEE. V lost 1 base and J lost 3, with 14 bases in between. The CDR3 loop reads CASSLSSGGGGNTIYF. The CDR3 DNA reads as TGTGCCAGCAGCTTGTCCTCCGGTGGAGGTGGAAACACCATATATTTT.

CDR3: CASSQDWATDTQYF. CDR3 nucleotides: TGCGCCAGCAGCCAAGATTGGGCCACAGATACGCAGTATTTT. The V gene is TRBV4-1, the J gene TRBJ2-3; D not resolved. CDR3 length: 14 amino acids. The V end lost 0 bases, the J end lost 2 bases, and 6 bases lay between the germline ends. Germline assignment: CDR1 MGHRA and CDR2 YSYEKL.

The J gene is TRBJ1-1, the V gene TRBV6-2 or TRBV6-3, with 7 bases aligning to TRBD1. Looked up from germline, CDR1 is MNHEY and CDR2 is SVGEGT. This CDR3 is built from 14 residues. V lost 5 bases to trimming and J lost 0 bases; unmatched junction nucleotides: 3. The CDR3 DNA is TGTGCCAGCAGTCCGGACAGGATGAACACTGAAGCTTTCTTT. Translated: CASSPDRMNTEAFF.

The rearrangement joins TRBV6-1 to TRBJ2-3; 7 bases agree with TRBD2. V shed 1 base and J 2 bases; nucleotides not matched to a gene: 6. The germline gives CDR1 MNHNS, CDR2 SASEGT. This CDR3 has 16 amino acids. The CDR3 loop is CASSEGGRAVTDTQYF. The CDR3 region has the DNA TGTGCCAGCAGTGAAGGGGGGAGGGCCGTCACAGATACGCAGTATTTT.

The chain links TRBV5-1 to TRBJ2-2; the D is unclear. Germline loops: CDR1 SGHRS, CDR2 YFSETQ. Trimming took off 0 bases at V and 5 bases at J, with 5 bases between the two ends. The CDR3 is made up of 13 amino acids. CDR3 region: CASSLGQTGELFF. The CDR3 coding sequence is TGCGCCAGCAGCTTGGGACAAACCGGGGAGCTGTTTTTT.

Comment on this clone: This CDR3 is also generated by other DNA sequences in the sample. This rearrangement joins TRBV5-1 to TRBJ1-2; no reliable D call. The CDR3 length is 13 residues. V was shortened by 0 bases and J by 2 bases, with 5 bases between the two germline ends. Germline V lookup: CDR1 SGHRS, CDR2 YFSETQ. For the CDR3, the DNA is TGCGCCAGCAGCTTGGGCAGAAACTATGGCTACACCTTC. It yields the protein CASSLGRNYGYTF.

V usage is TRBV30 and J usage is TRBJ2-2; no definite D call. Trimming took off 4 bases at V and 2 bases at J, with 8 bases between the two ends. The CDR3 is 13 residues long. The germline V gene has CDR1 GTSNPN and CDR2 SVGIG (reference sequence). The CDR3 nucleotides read TGTGCCTGGAAGCCTACTAACACCGGGGAGCTGTTTTTT. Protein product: CAWKPTNTGELFF.

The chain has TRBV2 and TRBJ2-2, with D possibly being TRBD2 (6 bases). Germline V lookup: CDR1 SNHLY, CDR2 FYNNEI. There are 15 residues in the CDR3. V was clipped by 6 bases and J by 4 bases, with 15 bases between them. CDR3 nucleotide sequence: TGTGCCAGCAGGTTAGCGGCCTCGGGCACCGGGGAGCTGTTTTTT. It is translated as CASRLAASGTGELFF.

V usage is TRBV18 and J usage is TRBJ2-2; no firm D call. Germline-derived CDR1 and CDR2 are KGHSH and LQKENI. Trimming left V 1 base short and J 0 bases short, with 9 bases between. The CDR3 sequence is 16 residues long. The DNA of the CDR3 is TGTGCCAGCTCACCACGCCAGCTAGCGAACACCGGGGAGCTGTTTTTT. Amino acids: CASSPRQLANTGELFF.

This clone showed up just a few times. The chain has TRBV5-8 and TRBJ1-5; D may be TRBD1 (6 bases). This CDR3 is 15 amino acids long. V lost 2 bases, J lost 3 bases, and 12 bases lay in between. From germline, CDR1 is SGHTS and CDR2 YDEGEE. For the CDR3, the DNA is TGTGCCAGCAGCTTAGCTGACAGGTTCAATCAGCCCCAGCATTTT. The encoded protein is CASSLADRFNQPQHF.

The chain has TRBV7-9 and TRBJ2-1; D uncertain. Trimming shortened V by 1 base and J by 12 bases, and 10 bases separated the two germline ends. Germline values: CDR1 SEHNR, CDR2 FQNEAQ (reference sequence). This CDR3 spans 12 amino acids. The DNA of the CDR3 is TGTGCCAGCAGCTTAGTGGTCACGGGGCAGTTCTTC. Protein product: CASSLVVTGQFF.

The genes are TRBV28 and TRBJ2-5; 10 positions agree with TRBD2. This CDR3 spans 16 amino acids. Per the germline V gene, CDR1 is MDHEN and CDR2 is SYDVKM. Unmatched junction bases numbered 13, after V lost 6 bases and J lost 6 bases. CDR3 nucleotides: TGTGCCAGCAGCCCCTCCCGAGCGGGAGGGCTTCAGACCCAGTACTTC. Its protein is CASSPSRAGGLQTQYF. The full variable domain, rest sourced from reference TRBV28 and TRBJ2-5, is DVKVTQSSRYLVKRTGEKVFLECVQDMDHENMFWYRQDPGLGLRLIYFSYDVKMKEKGDIPEGYSVSREKKERFSLILESASTNQTSMYLCASSPSRAGGLQTQYFGPGTRLLVL.

The CDR3 nucleotides are TGTGCCAGTAGTACTCTTTCGACAGGGGGCGGCTATGGCTACACCTTC. Its translation: CASSTLSTGGGYGYTF. This chain uses TRBV19 with TRBJ1-2, with 10 nucleotides matching TRBD1. CDR3 length equals 16 residues. The germline V gene encodes CDR1 LNHDA and CDR2 SQIVND (reference sequence). V lost 4 bases and J lost 4; bases outside the gene matches: 9. The full variable domain, its missing parts supplied by reference TRBV19 and TRBJ1-2, is DGGITQSPKYLFRKEGQNVTLSCEQNLNHDAMYWYRQDPGQGLRLIYYSQIVNDFQKGDIAEGYSVSREKKESFPLTVTSAQKNPTAFYLCASSTLSTGGGYGYTFGSGTRLTVV.

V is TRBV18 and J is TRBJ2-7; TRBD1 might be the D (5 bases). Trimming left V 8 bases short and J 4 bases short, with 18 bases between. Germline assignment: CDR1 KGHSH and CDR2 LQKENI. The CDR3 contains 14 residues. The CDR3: CASPPMAGPYEQYF. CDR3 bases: TGTGCCAGCCCCCCGATGGCAGGGCCTTACGAGCAGTACTTC.

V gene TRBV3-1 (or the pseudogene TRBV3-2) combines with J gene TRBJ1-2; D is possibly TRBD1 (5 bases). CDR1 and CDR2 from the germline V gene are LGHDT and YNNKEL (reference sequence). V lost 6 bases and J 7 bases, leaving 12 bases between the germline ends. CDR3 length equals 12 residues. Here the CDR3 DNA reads TGTGCCAGCAGGCTCCCGGGGGGTGGCTACACCTTC. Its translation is CASRLPGGGYTF.

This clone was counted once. CDR3 coding DNA: TGTGCCAGCTCTCCAGGTGACAAGCCCTACTATGGCTACACCTTC. Its protein product is CASSPGDKPYYGYTF. The gene calls are TRBV18 and TRBJ1-2; no reliable D call. Per the germline V gene, CDR1 is KGHSH and CDR2 is LQKENI. The CDR3 length is 15 residues. V lost 6 bases to trimming and J lost 3 bases, with 17 bases between them.

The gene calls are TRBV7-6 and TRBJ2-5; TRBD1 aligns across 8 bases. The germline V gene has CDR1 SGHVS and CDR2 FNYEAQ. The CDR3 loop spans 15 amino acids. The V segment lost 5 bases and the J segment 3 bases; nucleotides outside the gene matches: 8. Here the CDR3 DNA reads TGTGCCAGCAGCCGCGGGACAGGCGTGAAAGAGACCCAGTACTTC. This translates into CASSRGTGVKETQYF.

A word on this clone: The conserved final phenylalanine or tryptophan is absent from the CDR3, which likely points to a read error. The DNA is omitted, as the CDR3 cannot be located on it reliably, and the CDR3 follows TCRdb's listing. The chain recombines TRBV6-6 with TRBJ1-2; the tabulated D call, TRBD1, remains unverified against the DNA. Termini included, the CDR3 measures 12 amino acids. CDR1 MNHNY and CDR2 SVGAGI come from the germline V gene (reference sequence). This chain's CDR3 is CASSGTGHIYSS.

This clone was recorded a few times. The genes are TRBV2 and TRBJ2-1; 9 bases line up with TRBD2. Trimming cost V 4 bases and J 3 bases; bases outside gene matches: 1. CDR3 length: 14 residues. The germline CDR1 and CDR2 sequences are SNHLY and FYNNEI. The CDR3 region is CASSGLAVYNEQFF. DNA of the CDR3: TGTGCCAGCAGTGGACTAGCGGTCTACAATGAGCAGTTCTTC. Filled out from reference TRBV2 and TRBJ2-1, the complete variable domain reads EPEVTQTPSHQVTQMGQEVILRCVPISNHLYFYWYRQILGQKVEFLVSFYNNEISEKSEIFDDQFSVERPDGSNFTLKIRSTKLEDSAMYFCASSGLAVYNEQFFGPGTRLTVL.

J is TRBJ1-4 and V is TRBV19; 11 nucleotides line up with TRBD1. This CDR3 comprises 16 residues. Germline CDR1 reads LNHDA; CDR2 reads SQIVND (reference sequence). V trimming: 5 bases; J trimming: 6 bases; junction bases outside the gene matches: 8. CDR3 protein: CASSRRTGGGDEKLFF. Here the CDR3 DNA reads TGTGCCAGTAGTCGGAGGACAGGGGGCGGGGATGAAAAACTGTTTTTT.

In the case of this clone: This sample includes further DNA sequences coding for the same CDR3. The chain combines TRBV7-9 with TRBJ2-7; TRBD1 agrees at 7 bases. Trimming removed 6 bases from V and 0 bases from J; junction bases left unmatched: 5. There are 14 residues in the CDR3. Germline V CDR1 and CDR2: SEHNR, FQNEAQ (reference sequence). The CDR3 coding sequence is TGTGCCAGCAGTCCGACAGGGTCCTCCTACGAGCAGTACTTC. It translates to CASSPTGSSYEQYF.

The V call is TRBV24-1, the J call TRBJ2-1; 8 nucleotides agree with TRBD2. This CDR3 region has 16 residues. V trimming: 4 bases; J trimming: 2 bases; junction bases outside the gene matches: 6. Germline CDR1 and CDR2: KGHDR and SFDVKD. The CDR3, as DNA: TGTGCCACCAGTGAAACGCCGGGGGGGACCTACAATGAGCAGTTCTTC. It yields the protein CATSETPGGTYNEQFF.

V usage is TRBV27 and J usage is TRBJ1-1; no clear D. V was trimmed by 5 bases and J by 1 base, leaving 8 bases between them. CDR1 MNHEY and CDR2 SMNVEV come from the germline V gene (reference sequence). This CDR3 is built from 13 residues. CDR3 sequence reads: CASSPWANTEAFF. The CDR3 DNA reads TGTGCCAGCAGTCCTTGGGCGAACACTGAAGCTTTCTTT.

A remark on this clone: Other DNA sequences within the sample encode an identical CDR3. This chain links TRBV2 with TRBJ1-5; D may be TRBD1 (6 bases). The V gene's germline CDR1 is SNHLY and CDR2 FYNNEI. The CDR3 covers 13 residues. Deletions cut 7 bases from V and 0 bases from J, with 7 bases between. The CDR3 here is CASTGDSNQPQHF. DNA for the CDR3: TGTGCCAGCACAGGGGATAGCAATCAGCCCCAGCATTTT.

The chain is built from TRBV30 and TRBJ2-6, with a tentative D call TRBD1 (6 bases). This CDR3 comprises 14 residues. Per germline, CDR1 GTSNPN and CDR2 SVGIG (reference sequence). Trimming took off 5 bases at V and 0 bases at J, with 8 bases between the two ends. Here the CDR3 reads CAWQGISGANVLTF. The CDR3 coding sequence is TGTGCCTGGCAGGGGATCTCTGGGGCCAACGTCCTGACTTTC.

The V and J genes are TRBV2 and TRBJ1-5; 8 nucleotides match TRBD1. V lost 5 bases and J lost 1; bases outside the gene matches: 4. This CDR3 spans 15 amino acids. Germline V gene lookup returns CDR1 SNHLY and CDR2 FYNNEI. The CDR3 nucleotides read TGTGCCAGCAGTTACGGACAGGGAAGCAATCAGCCCCAGCATTTT. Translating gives CASSYGQGSNQPQHF.